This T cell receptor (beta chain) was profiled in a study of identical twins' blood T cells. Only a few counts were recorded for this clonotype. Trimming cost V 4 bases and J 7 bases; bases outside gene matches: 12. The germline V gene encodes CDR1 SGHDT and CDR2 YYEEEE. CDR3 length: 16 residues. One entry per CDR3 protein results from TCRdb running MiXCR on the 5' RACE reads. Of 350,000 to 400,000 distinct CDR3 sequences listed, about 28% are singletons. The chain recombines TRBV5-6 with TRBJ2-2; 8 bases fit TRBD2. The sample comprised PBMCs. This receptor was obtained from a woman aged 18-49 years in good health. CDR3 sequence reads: CASSQRLAGYGGELFF. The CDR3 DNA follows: TGTGCCAGCAGCCAGAGATTAGCGGGATATGGCGGGGAGCTGTTTTTT. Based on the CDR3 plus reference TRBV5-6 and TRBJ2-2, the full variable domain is DAGVTQSPTHLIKTRGQQVTLRCSPKSGHDTVSWYQQALGQGPQFIFQYYEEEERQRGNFPDRFSGHQFPNYSSELNVNALLLGDSALYLCASSQRLAGYGGELFFGEGSRLTVL.